These T cell receptor beta chains were read from a single sample in a study of prognosis after radiotherapy for stage I lung cancer. TCRdb analysed the multiplex PCR reads with MiXCR anew, one entry per CDR3 protein. The table has around 59,000 distinct CDR3 sequences, less than 30% seen once. Specimen: PBMCs, collected before or after stereotactic body radiation therapy (not recorded which). All receptors derive from a donor over 45 with non-small cell lung cancer. CDR3s include the opening cysteine and the closing phenylalanine or tryptophan. Each record gives: V gene, CDR3 length, J gene, clone size, D gene, CDR3 protein, CDR3 DNA. D genes are given only for firm matches. Not every row has a clone size; where given, it reads once, few, many or a size class.

v_call: TRBV20-1
cdr3_length: 12
j_call: TRBJ2-3
clone_size: many
d_call: NA
cdr3_aa: CSARAPADTQYF
cdr3_nt: TGCAGTGCTAGAGCTCCTGCGGATACGCAGTATTTT

v_call: TRBV7-9
cdr3_length: 17
j_call: TRBJ2-6
clone_size: many
d_call: TRBD2
cdr3_aa: CASSQTPGGGGANVLTF
cdr3_nt: TGTGCCAGCAGTCAAACTCCGGGGGGGGGTGGGGCCAACGTCCTGACTTTC

v_call: TRBV15
cdr3_length: 16
j_call: TRBJ2-1
clone_size: many
d_call: TRBD2
cdr3_aa: CATSRGLGGVYNEQFF
cdr3_nt: TGTGCCACCAGCAGAGGTTTGGGGGGGGTCTACAATGAGCAGTTCTTC

v_call: TRBV5-5
cdr3_length: 18
j_call: TRBJ2-7
clone_size: many
d_call: TRBD2
cdr3_aa: CASSPQGSAGGRAYEQYF
cdr3_nt: TGTGCCAGCAGCCCCCAGGGTTCAGCGGGGGGCCGAGCCTACGAGCAGTACTTC

v_call: TRBV20-1
cdr3_length: 13
j_call: TRBJ1-5
clone_size: many
d_call: NA
cdr3_aa: CSGQPGSNQPQHF
cdr3_nt: TGCAGTGGGCAGCCCGGGTCCAATCAGCCCCAGCATTTT

v_call: TRBV6-5
cdr3_length: 15
j_call: TRBJ1-6
clone_size: medium-sized
d_call: NA
cdr3_aa: CASSYLNREDSPLHF
cdr3_nt: TGTGCCAGCAGTTACCTTAACAGGGAGGATTCACCCCTCCACTTT

v_call: TRBV30
cdr3_length: 12
j_call: TRBJ2-1
clone_size: many
d_call: NA
cdr3_aa: CAWSSQGNEQFF
cdr3_nt: TGTGCCTGGAGTTCACAGGGCAATGAGCAGTTCTTC

v_call: TRBV6-5
cdr3_length: 17
j_call: TRBJ2-7
clone_size: NA
d_call: TRBD2
cdr3_aa: CASSYSQCTSGGHEQYF
cdr3_nt: TGTGCCAGCAGTTACTCCCAATGTACTAGCGGGGGCCACGAGCAGTACTTC

v_call: TRBV6-1
cdr3_length: 13
j_call: TRBJ2-2
clone_size: many
d_call: NA
cdr3_aa: CASTTPGTGELFF
cdr3_nt: TGTGCCAGTACCACGCCGGGCACCGGGGAGCTGTTTTTT

v_call: TRBV3-1
cdr3_length: 13
j_call: TRBJ2-1
clone_size: many
d_call: NA
cdr3_aa: CASSQGSYNEQFF
cdr3_nt: TGTGCCAGCAGCCAGGGATCCTACAATGAGCAGTTCTTC

v_call: TRBV19
cdr3_length: 14
j_call: TRBJ1-1
clone_size: many
d_call: NA
cdr3_aa: CASSIFTMNTEAFF
cdr3_nt: TGTGCCAGTAGTATATTCACCATGAACACTGAAGCTTTCTTT

v_call: TRBV19
cdr3_length: 14
j_call: TRBJ2-2
clone_size: many
d_call: TRBD1
cdr3_aa: CASNPDRGTGELFF
cdr3_nt: TGTGCCAGTAACCCCGACAGGGGCACCGGGGAGCTGTTTTTT

v_call: TRBV20-1
cdr3_length: 11
j_call: TRBJ2-7
clone_size: many
d_call: NA
cdr3_aa: CSASSADEQYF
cdr3_nt: TGCAGTGCTAGTTCAGCGGACGAGCAGTACTTC

v_call: TRBV20-1
cdr3_length: 13
j_call: TRBJ1-1
clone_size: NA
d_call: TRBD1
cdr3_aa: CEGAGQGGTEAFF
cdr3_nt: TGCGAGGGGGCGGGACAGGGTGGGACTGAAGCTTTCTTT

v_call: TRBV6-1
cdr3_length: 16
j_call: TRBJ1-5
clone_size: many
d_call: NA
cdr3_aa: CASSRRGGLSNQPQHF
cdr3_nt: TGTGCCAGCAGCCGCCGTGGGGGGTTGAGCAATCAGCCCCAGCATTTT

v_call: TRBV10-3
cdr3_length: 12
j_call: TRBJ2-7
clone_size: many
d_call: NA
cdr3_aa: CAIGPSSYEQYF
cdr3_nt: TGTGCCATCGGACCTTCTTCTTACGAGCAGTACTTC

v_call: TRBV6-5
cdr3_length: 15
j_call: TRBJ1-4
clone_size: many
d_call: NA
cdr3_aa: CASSYSPGVEEKLFF
cdr3_nt: TGTGCCAGCAGTTACTCACCGGGGGTAGAAGAAAAACTGTTTTTT

v_call: TRBV6-1
cdr3_length: 15
j_call: TRBJ1-1
clone_size: many
d_call: TRBD1
cdr3_aa: CASSGDRGPITEAFF
cdr3_nt: TGTGCCAGCAGTGGGGACAGGGGGCCGATTACTGAAGCTTTCTTT

v_call: TRBV3-1
cdr3_length: 15
j_call: TRBJ2-2
clone_size: many
d_call: TRBD1
cdr3_aa: CASSQAGQGGRELFF
cdr3_nt: TGTGCCAGCAGCCAAGCTGGACAGGGCGGCAGGGAGCTGTTTTTT

v_call: TRBV10-2
cdr3_length: 15
j_call: TRBJ2-7
clone_size: many
d_call: TRBD1
cdr3_aa: CATQVTPDRAYEQYF
cdr3_nt: TGCGCCACCCAGGTGACACCCGACAGGGCATACGAGCAGTACTTC

v_call: TRBV2
cdr3_length: 14
j_call: TRBJ1-4
clone_size: many
d_call: NA
cdr3_aa: CASTRSGLLEKLFF
cdr3_nt: TGTGCCAGCACCCGGTCGGGACTCCTTGAAAAACTGTTTTTT

v_call: TRBV20-1
cdr3_length: 14
j_call: TRBJ2-7
clone_size: many
d_call: TRBD1
cdr3_aa: CSAFMQGVSYEQYF
cdr3_nt: TGCAGTGCTTTCATGCAGGGGGTATCCTACGAGCAGTACTTC

v_call: TRBV18
cdr3_length: 15
j_call: TRBJ2-2
clone_size: many
d_call: TRBD1
cdr3_aa: CASSPATGYTGELFF
cdr3_nt: TGTGCCAGCTCACCAGCGACAGGGTACACCGGGGAGCTGTTTTTT

v_call: TRBV20-1
cdr3_length: 14
j_call: TRBJ2-2
clone_size: many
d_call: TRBD1
cdr3_aa: CSARSGQTTGELFF
cdr3_nt: TGCAGTGCTAGATCGGGACAGACCACCGGGGAGCTGTTTTTT

v_call: TRBV12-3/TRBV12-4
cdr3_length: 13
j_call: TRBJ1-2
clone_size: many
d_call: NA
cdr3_aa: CASRPDGNYGYTF
cdr3_nt: TGTGCCAGCAGGCCGGACGGTAACTATGGCTACACCTTC

v_call: TRBV6-9
cdr3_length: 16
j_call: TRBJ1-6
clone_size: once
d_call: NA
cdr3_aa: CASSFRNPKTDSTLHF
cdr3_nt: TGTGCCAGCAGTTTCCGGAACCCTAAGACGGATTCAACCCTCCACTTT

v_call: TRBV14
cdr3_length: 16
j_call: TRBJ2-2
clone_size: many
d_call: NA
cdr3_aa: CASSRPQGFDTGELFF
cdr3_nt: TGTGCCAGCAGCCGACCACAGGGATTTGACACCGGGGAGCTGTTTTTT